This T cell receptor (beta chain) appears in the sequencing data of a study of persistence of HIV-infected CD4 T cells. Cells were stimulated with CMV-infected fibroblast lysates at 10 ug/mL. Sorted nonresponding memory CD4+ T cells were CD40L-negative, CD69-negative, CD45RO-high. The immunoSEQ assay was version 4, run in survey mode. Sequencing used immunoSEQ multiplex PCR; TCRdb keeps in-frame clones, though not all of them. Of tens of thousands of clones listed, around 80% are singletons. The germline CDR1 and CDR2 sequences are LNHDA and SQIVND (reference sequence). Deletions cut 8 bases from V and 4 bases from J, with 14 bases between. The CDR3 loop spans 13 amino acids. This clone was recorded a few times. Its antigen remains unknown.

The input for sequencing was CD4+ T cells sorted from PBMCs after approximately 19-hour stimulation, taken from a patient who received antiretroviral therapy. The V call is TRBV19, the J call TRBJ1-1; D is unclear. This sequence was found in an adult woman with HIV who was CMV-seropositive. CDR3: CASLTSQSTEAFF. CDR3 nucleotides: TGTGCCAGTTTGACTTCCCAGAGCACTGAAGCTTTCTTT.